Each of the 17 T cell receptor beta chains below was sequenced from the same sample in a study of T cells in women clearing cervical HPV infection. TCRdb's table, derived via immunoSEQ multiplex PCR, lists solely in-frame clones and lacks some. This sample's table has tens of thousands of clones. Sequenced material: blood buffy coat. These receptors originate from a woman aged 18-69 years with a cervical HPV16 infection that either progressed to CIN3+ or cleared (not recorded which).

On this clone itself: The observed sequence ends 3 residues before the CDR3 terminus, with the missing tail filled in from the germline J gene. This chain connects TRBV20-1 to TRBJ1-1; no reliable D call. From germline, CDR1 is DFQATT and CDR2 SNEGSKA (reference sequence). The V end lost 3 bases, the J end lost 5 bases, and 7 bases lay between the germline ends. The CDR3 has 11 amino acids. The CDR3 DNA, read in part, is TGCAGTGCTAGTCCGGTGACTGAA. Protein sequence: CSASPVTE. The entire CDR3 protein reads CSASPVTEAFF.

Concerning this clone itself: The read terminates 3 residues ahead of where the CDR3 ends, so the germline J gene completes it. The V gene is TRBV7-2, the J gene TRBJ1-6; D is undetermined. This CDR3 contains 14 residues. Trimming removed 1 base at V and 7 bases at J, with 8 bases between. Germline V gene data show CDR1 as SGHTA and CDR2 as FQGNSA. The DNA read from the CDR3 is TGTGCCAGCAGCTTAGTCCCGGGGAATTCACCC. This gives the protein CASSLVPGNSP. The full CDR3 reads CASSLVPGNSPLHF.

Concerning this clone itself: Read sequence stops 3 residues before the CDR3 end, and the germline J gene provides the missing end. This sequence joins TRBV7-2 and TRBJ2-5; a weak D match, TRBD2 (5 bases). Germline CDR1 SGHTA, CDR2 FQGNSA. V lost 2 bases and J 3 bases, leaving 13 bases between the germline ends. The CDR3 loop spans 15 amino acids. Partial CDR3 DNA: TGTGCCAGCAGCTTATATGTTAGCGCTAAAGAGACC. This gives the protein CASSLYVSAKET. The complete CDR3 sequence is CASSLYVSAKETQYF. Together with reference TRBV7-2 and TRBJ2-5, the CDR3 gives the full variable domain: GAGVSQSPSNKVTEKGKDVELRCDPISGHTALYWYRQSLGQGLEFLIYFQGNSAPDKSGLPSDRFSAERTGGSVSTLTIQRTQQEDSAVYLCASSLYVSAKETQYFGPGTRLLVL.

On this clone: Read data end 3 residues before the CDR3 end; the end is taken from the germline J gene. The rearrangement links TRBV5-1 to TRBJ1-4, with a tentative D call TRBD1 (6 bases). Germline values: CDR1 SGHRS, CDR2 YFSETQ. The CDR3 consists of 13 residues. CDR3 bases read: TGCGCCAGCAGCTTAGAGACAGGTTGGAAA. Its protein product is CASSLETGWK. The full-length CDR3 reads as CASSLETGWKLFF.

As regards this clone: The missing CDR3 end, 3 residues past where the read stops, is filled in from the germline J gene. Other DNA sequences in this specimen translate into the identical CDR3. This chain joins TRBV30 and TRBJ1-5, with D possibly being TRBD1 (5 bases). Germline CDR1 and CDR2: GTSNPN and SVGIG (reference sequence). Trimming pared 0 bases from V and 7 bases from J, leaving 7 bases between. The CDR3 is made up of 12 amino acids. CDR3 bases read: TGTGCCTGGAGTGTAAGGGGACAGCCC. The encoded protein is CAWSVRGQP. The entire CDR3 is CAWSVRGQPQHF.

Turning to this clone: Sequencing ends 3 residues short of the CDR3 end; the germline J gene provides the rest. The chain employs TRBV6-2 or TRBV6-3 and TRBJ1-5; D gene unclear. Trimming cost V 1 base and J 4 bases, with 5 bases left between them. CDR1 is MNHEY, CDR2 SVGEGT, per germline. The CDR3 sequence is 13 residues long. CDR3 protein: CASSYFPNQPQHF. The CDR3 bases that were read are TGTGCCAGCAGTTACTTCCCAAATCAGCCC.

Notes on this clone: The CDR3 goes on 3 residues after the read ends, and that part is filled in from the germline J gene. The rearrangement joins TRBV7-2 to TRBJ2-1; 8 bases fit TRBD2. Germline CDR1 reads SGHTA; CDR2 reads FQGNSA. The trim removed 5 bases at V and 6 bases at J, leaving 6 bases unmatched. The CDR3 spans 14 residues. The CDR3 DNA, read in part, is TGTGCCAGCAGCCCAGGACTAGCCACCAATGAG. Its translation: CASSPGLATNE. The entire CDR3 protein is CASSPGLATNEQFF.

Worth noting for this clone: The CDR3 extends 3 residues past the end of the read, so its final part is completed from the germline J gene. The chain carries TRBV2 and TRBJ2-1; TRBD1 matches 9 bases. This CDR3 has 16 amino acids. With 5 bases clipped from V and 5 bases from J, the junction kept 10 bases outside the gene matches. Germline V CDR1 and CDR2: SNHLY, FYNNEI. The CDR3 bases that were read are TGTGCCAGCAGTACCCTCGGGACAGGGTACAACAATGAG. Residues: CASSTLGTGYNNE. The complete CDR3 reads CASSTLGTGYNNEQFF.

On this clone: From the germline J gene comes the end of the CDR3, since the read stops 3 residues before it. The chain uses TRBV30 and TRBJ2-2; the D gene is possibly TRBD1 (5 bases). The CDR3 has 15 amino acids. Germline V gene sequence: CDR1 GTSNPN, CDR2 SVGIG (reference sequence). The covered CDR3 bases are TGTGCCTGGTCGACACCTCCCACTGGGGCCAACGTG. Protein product: CAWSTPPTGANV. The CDR3, in full, reads CAWSTPPTGANVLFF.

Remarks on this clone: The read comes to an end 3 residues before the CDR3 does, leaving the germline J gene to fill in the end. The chain combines TRBV7-3 with TRBJ2-2, with D unclear. This CDR3 has 14 residues. Germline V gene sequence: CDR1 SGHTA, CDR2 FQGTGA. Trimming cost V 1 base and J 1 base, with 4 bases left between them. The DNA read from the CDR3 is TGTGCCAGCAGCTTAAGCGGGAACACCGGGGAG. This sequence encodes CASSLSGNTGE. The CDR3 in its entirety is CASSLSGNTGELFF.

Worth noting for this clone: The CDR3 end lies 3 residues beyond the end of the read and is filled in from the germline J gene. V and J are TRBV12-3 or TRBV12-4 and TRBJ2-7; no reliable D call. The ends were cut back, 3 bases at V and 5 bases at J, with 11 bases in the middle. The CDR3 totals 13 residues. The CDR3 bases that were read are TGTGCCAGCAGTTTTTTAACAGTCCACGAG. Its translation is CASSFLTVHE. The CDR3 in full is CASSFLTVHEQYF.

To note about this clone: The read halts 3 residues ahead of the CDR3 end, with the missing end drawn from the germline J gene. The rearrangement links TRBV20-1 to TRBJ2-1, with 12 nucleotides matching TRBD2. J gave up 6 bases and V 0 bases, and 3 bases lay outside the gene matches. CDR3 size: 15 residues. Looked up from germline, CDR1 is DFQATT and CDR2 is SNEGSKA (reference sequence). The sequenced CDR3 bases are TGCAGTGCTAGAGACCTAGCGGGAGGGCCCAATGAG. Its translation is CSARDLAGGPNE. The entire CDR3 reads CSARDLAGGPNEQFF.

As for this clone: Read sequence stops 3 residues before the CDR3 end, and the germline J gene provides the missing end. The chain couples TRBV10-3 to TRBJ2-3; 14 nucleotides match TRBD2. The germline V gene encodes CDR1 ENHRY and CDR2 SYGVKD. V trimming: 9 bases; J trimming: 4 bases; junction bases outside the gene matches: 15. This CDR3 has 18 residues. The DNA read from the CDR3 is TGTGCCATAGGACTAGCGGGAGGAGGCCAAGCCGGCGCAGATACG. Translation: CAIGLAGGGQAGADT. The CDR3 as a whole reads CAIGLAGGGQAGADTQYF.

On this clone: The read terminates 3 residues before the CDR3 end, so the remaining end is supplied by the germline J gene. The J gene is TRBJ2-7, the V gene TRBV5-5; the match to TRBD1 covers 9 bases. J was trimmed by 4 bases and V by 3 bases; bases with no gene match: 5. This CDR3 is built from 14 residues. The germline gives CDR1 SGHKS, CDR2 YYEKEE (reference sequence). Partial CDR3 DNA: TGTGCCAGCAGCTACACCGGGACAGGGTACGAG. It codes for CASSYTGTGYE. The full-length CDR3 reads as CASSYTGTGYEQYF.

On this clone: Read data end 3 residues before the CDR3 end; the end is taken from the germline J gene. This chain connects TRBV13 to TRBJ2-3; 7 nucleotides align to TRBD1. Trimming cost V 5 bases and J 6 bases; bases outside gene matches: 5. Germline V gene data show CDR1 as PRHDT and CDR2 as FYEKMQ (reference sequence). The CDR3 totals 13 residues. CDR3 loop: CASSLTGVDTQYF. CDR3 bases read: TGTGCCAGCAGCCTTACAGGGGTTGATACG. Together with reference TRBV13 and TRBJ2-3, the CDR3 gives the full variable domain: AAGVIQSPRHLIKEKRETATLKCYPIPRHDTVYWYQQGPGQDPQFLISFYEKMQSDKGSIPDRFSAQQFSDYHSELNMSSLELGDSALYFCASSLTGVDTQYFGPGTRLTVL.

In regard to this clone: The read is 3 residues too short to cover the CDR3 end, so that end is filled in from the germline J gene. The V gene is TRBV5-4, the J gene TRBJ2-5, with D perhaps matching TRBD2 (6 bases). Germline values: CDR1 SGHNT, CDR2 YYREEE (reference sequence). The CDR3 has 14 residues. Trimming took 2 bases from V and 1 from J, leaving 9 bases between them. CDR3 bases read: TGTGCCAGCAGCTTACTTAGCGGCCAAGAGACC. Residues: CASSLLSGQET. The CDR3 in full is CASSLLSGQETQYF.

Concerning this clone itself: The read comes to an end 3 residues before the CDR3 does, leaving the germline J gene to fill in the end. The chain is built from TRBV7-2 and TRBJ2-5; 11 bases are shared with TRBD2. Germline lookup yields CDR1 SGHTA and CDR2 FQGNSA. The V segment lost 5 bases and the J segment 7 bases; nucleotides outside the gene matches: 9. CDR3 length: 15 residues. The CDR3 region is CASSPRTGLAGTQYF. The sequenced CDR3 bases are TGTGCCAGCAGCCCTAGGACCGGACTAGCGGGGACC.